A selection of T cell receptor beta chains follows, all from one sample in a study of blood T cell repertoires in COVID-19. Libraries were prepared by immunoSEQ multiplex PCR; TCRdb keeps only in-frame clonotypes and omits some of them. This sample has 150,000 or so clones, with about 74% found just once. The sample comprised peripheral blood. The receptors were gathered from a woman of 80 years or more with acute or convalescent COVID-19. The CDR3 runs from the conserved cysteine through the conserved F or W. The D gene is left open where the match is weak. Size is omitted from some rows. Given values are once, few, many or a class for expanded clones.

>-|TRBV5-1|TRBD2|TRBJ2-3
TGCGCCAGCAGCTTGGGACTAGCGGGACTTAGCACAGATACGCAGTATTTT
CASSLGLAGLSTDTQYF
>-|TRBV9|-|TRBJ1-6
TGTGCCAGCAGCGCAGGAGGTAAACTCAATTCACCCCTCCACTTT
CASSAGGKLNSPLHF
>few|TRBV5-4|TRBD2|TRBJ2-3
TGTGCCAGCAGCTTGGCGGGACTAGCGGGAGACACAGATACGCAGTATTTT
CASSLAGLAGDTDTQYF
>-|TRBV29-1|-|TRBJ2-7
TGCAGCGTGGCGGAAAGAACCTACGAGCAGTACTTC
CSVAERTYEQYF
>-|TRBV18|-|TRBJ1-5
TGTGCCAGCTCACCACGGGGCGCAGGAGAAAATCAGCCCCAGCATTTT
CASSPRGAGENQPQHF
>-|TRBV10-2|TRBD1|TRBJ1-5
TGCGCCAGCACGGACAGGGGCAATCAGCCCCAGCATTTT
CASTDRGNQPQHF
>once|TRBV29-1|TRBD2|TRBJ2-1
TGCAGCGTTTTTGAATCGACTAGCGGGAGTGAGACTGAGCAGTTCTTC
CSVFESTSGSETEQFF
>-|TRBV29-1|TRBD1|TRBJ1-1
TGCAGCGTGGACAGGGGCATGAACACTGAAGCTTTCTTT
CSVDRGMNTEAFF
>-|TRBV19|TRBD2|TRBJ2-7
TGTGCCAGTAGCTTATCGGGCGGGAGGGCCTACGAGCAGTACTTC
CASSLSGGRAYEQYF
>few|TRBV27|-|TRBJ1-5
TGTGCCAGCAGTTTATGGGGGGGCAATCAGCCCCAGCATTTT
CASSLWGGNQPQHF
>-|TRBV7-6|-|TRBJ2-7
TGTGCCAGCAGCCCGACTCCCGCCTACGAGCAGTACTTC
CASSPTPAYEQYF
>-|TRBV6-2/TRBV6-3|TRBD2|TRBJ2-1
TGTGCCAGCAGTTACTTCAACCTAGCGGGAGAGCAGTTCTTC
CASSYFNLAGEQFF
>-|TRBV28|-|TRBJ2-3
TGTGCCAGCAGGGGGCCCGCGTTGGATACGCAGTATTTT
CASRGPALDTQYF
>few|TRBV6-6|TRBD2|TRBJ2-7
TGTGCCAGCAGTCGGGAGGCGGGACTAGCGGTCGGCGAGCAGTACTTC
CASSREAGLAVGEQYF
>few|TRBV2|TRBD1|TRBJ2-2
TGTGCCTGTCGACAGGGGAGAGGAGACACCGGGGAGCTGTTTTTT
CACRQGRGDTGELFF
>few|TRBV7-9|TRBD1|TRBJ1-2
TGTGCCAGCAGCTCACCGGGACAGGAATATGGCTACACCTTC
CASSSPGQEYGYTF
>-|TRBV7-8|TRBD2|TRBJ2-6
TGTGCCAGCAGCGCGACTAGCGGGAGTGCTGGGGCCAACGTCCTGACTTTC
CASSATSGSAGANVLTF
>-|TRBV5-1|TRBD2|TRBJ2-1
TGCGCCAGCAGCTTGGCCGGGACTAGCGGGACGGAGGAGCAGTTCTTC
CASSLAGTSGTEEQFF
>-|TRBV29-1|-|TRBJ2-1
TGCAGCGTTGAGGGCCGTCAGGGGCGGAATGAGCAGTTCTTC
CSVEGRQGRNEQFF
>-|TRBV19|TRBD1|TRBJ2-1
TGTGCCAGTAGTGCCCAGGGACAGGGGGGGAATGAGCAGTTCTTC
CASSAQGQGGNEQFF
>-|TRBV19|TRBD1|TRBJ2-5
TGTGCCAGTAGGACGGGACAGGTTCAGGAAGAGACCCAGTACTTC
CASRTGQVQEETQYF
>-|TRBV19|TRBD2|TRBJ2-4
TGTGCCAGTAGTATATTAACACTAGCGGGAATGACCAAAAACATTCAGTACTTC
CASSILTLAGMTKNIQYF
>-|TRBV27|TRBD1|TRBJ1-2
TGTGCCAGCAGTATACGGACAGGGACTAACTATGGCTACACCTTC
CASSIRTGTNYGYTF
>once|TRBV19|TRBD2|TRBJ2-3
TGTGCCAGTAGTATAGGAGGGAGGGCCGATACGCAGTATTTT
CASSIGGRADTQYF